This T cell receptor (beta chain) originates from a study of T cells after yellow fever vaccination. Broader study findings: Reappearance after the booster was seen for most primary-vaccination clones, at 95% to 96% CD4 and less than 90% CD8. Only a small proportion of the clonotypes turned up in both the CD4 and the CD8 compartments, likely arising from convergent recombination.

This CDR3 is 14 amino acids long. Per germline, CDR1 LGHNA and CDR2 YSLEER. Trimming took off 3 bases at V and 4 bases at J, with 9 bases between the two ends. One entry per CDR3 protein results from TCRdb running MiXCR on the 5' RACE reads. The sample shows roughly 340,000 distinct CDR3 sequences, around 3.9% of them seen only once. Points on this clonotype: What it binds is not known.

Sequencing was performed on PBMCs, taken 5 days after the yellow fever booster vaccination. This receptor was identified in a man aged 18-30 years who received the YFV17D yellow fever vaccine. The V gene is TRBV4-3, the J gene TRBJ2-2, with a tentative D call TRBD1 (5 bases). The CDR3 region has the DNA TGCGCCAGCAGCCACCGTGGGGCCACCGGGGAGCTGTTTTTT. This gives the protein CASSHRGATGELFF.